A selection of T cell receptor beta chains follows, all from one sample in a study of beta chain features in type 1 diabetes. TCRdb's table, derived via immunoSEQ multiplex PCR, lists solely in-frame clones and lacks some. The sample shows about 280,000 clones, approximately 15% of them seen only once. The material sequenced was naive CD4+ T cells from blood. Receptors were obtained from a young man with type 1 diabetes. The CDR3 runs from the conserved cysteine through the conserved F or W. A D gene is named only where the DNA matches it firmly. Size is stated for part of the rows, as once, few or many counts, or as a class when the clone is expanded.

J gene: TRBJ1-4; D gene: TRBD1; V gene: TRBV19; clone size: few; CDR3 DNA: TGTGCCAGTAGACCACAGGGGGCAACTAATGAAAAACTGTTTTTT; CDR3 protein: CASRPQGATNEKLFF
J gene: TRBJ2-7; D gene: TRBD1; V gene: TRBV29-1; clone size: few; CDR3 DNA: TGCAGCGTTGAAGTGGTTGAAAGGGACAGGGACTCCTACGAGCAGTACTTC; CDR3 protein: CSVEVVERDRDSYEQYF
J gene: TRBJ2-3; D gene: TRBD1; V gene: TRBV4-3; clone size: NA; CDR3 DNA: TGCGCCAGCAGCCAAGTTCAGGGGGCGGGCACAGATACGCAGTATTTT; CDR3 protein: CASSQVQGAGTDTQYF
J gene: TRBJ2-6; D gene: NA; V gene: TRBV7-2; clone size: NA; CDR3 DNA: TGTGCCAGCAGCTCGGGGGAGGGGGCCAACGTCCTGACTTTC; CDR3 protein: CASSSGEGANVLTF
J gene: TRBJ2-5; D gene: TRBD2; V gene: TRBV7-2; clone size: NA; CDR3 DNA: TGTGCCAGCAGCTTCTCGTCCAGCGGGGGGTACTTC; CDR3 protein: CASSFSSSGGYF
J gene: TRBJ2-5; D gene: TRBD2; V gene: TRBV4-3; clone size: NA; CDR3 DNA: TGCGCCAGCAGCCAAGGTCGGCTAGCGGGGGAGGAGACCCAGTACTTC; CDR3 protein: CASSQGRLAGEETQYF
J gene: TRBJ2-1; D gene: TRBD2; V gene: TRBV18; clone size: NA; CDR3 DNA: TGTGCCAGCTCACCACGCGGGACTAGCGGGAGTAATGAGCAGTTCTTC; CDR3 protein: CASSPRGTSGSNEQFF
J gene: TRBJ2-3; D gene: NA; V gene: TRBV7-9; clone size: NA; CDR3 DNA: TGTGCCAGCAGCCCGCTCAGGGGCACAGATACGCAGTATTTT; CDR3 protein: CASSPLRGTDTQYF
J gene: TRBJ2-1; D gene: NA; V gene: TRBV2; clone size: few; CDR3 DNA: TGTGCCAGCAGTCTTTCACACCCGGGACTGGGACCCAATGAGCAGTTCTTC; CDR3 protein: CASSLSHPGLGPNEQFF
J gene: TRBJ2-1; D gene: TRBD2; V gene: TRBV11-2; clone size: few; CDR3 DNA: TGTGCCAGCAGCACGGCGCTAGCGGGAGGGCCCAATGAGCAGTTCTTC; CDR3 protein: CASSTALAGGPNEQFF
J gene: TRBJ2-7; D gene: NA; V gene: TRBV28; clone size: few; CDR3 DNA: TGTGCCAGCAGTTTATTGAGCTACGAGCAGTACTTC; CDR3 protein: CASSLLSYEQYF
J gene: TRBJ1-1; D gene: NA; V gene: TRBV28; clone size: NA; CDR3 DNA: TGTGCCAGCAGTCCACCCGACAGACGCACTGAAGCTTTCTTT; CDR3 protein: CASSPPDRRTEAFF
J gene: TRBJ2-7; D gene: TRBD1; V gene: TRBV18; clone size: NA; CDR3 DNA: TGTGCCAGCTCAATAGGGACAGGTATCTACGAGCAGTACTTC; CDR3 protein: CASSIGTGIYEQYF
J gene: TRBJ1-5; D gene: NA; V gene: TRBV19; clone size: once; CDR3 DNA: TGTGCCAGTAGTATAGTGTCGTCCAGTCAGCCCCAGCATTTT; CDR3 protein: CASSIVSSSQPQHF
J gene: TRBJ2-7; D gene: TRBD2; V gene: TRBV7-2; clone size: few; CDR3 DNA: TGTGCCAGCAGCCCCAGGACTAGCGGATACGAGCAGTACTTC; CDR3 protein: CASSPRTSGYEQYF
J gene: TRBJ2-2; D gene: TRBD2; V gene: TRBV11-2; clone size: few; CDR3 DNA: TGTGCCAGCACCTCCGGGAGGTCGAACACCGGGGAGCTGTTTTTT; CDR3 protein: CASTSGRSNTGELFF
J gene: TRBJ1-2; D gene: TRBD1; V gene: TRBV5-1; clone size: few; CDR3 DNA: TGCGCCAGCAGCCCCCGGGGACAGGGAAACTCTAACTATGGCTACACCTTC; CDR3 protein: CASSPRGQGNSNYGYTF
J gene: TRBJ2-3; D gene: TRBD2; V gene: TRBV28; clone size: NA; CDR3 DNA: TGTGCCAGCAGTTCCTTGGGCAGCGGGAGTACAGATACGCAGTATTTT; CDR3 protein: CASSSLGSGSTDTQYF
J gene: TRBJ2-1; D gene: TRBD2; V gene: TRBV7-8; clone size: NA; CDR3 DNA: TGTGCCAGCAGCTTAGTGGCTAGCGGATACAATGAGCAGTTCTTC; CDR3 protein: CASSLVASGYNEQFF
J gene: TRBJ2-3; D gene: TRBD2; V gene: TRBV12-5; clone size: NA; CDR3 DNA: TGTGCTAGTGGTGGCCCGGGACTAGCGGGAGGATACACAGATACGCAGTATTTT; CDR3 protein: CASGGPGLAGGYTDTQYF
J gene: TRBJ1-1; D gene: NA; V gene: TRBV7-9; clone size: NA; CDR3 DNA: TGTGCCAGCAGCTCACAGGGCAGCTACACTGAAGCTTTCTTT; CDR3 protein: CASSSQGSYTEAFF
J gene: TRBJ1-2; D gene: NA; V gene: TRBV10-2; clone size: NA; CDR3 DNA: TGCGCCAGCATCAAACAGGGTGACTATGGCTACACCTTC; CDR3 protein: CASIKQGDYGYTF
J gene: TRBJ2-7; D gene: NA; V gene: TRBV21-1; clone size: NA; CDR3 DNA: TGTGCCAGCAGCCCCCGACTTTTCAGGGCCTACGAGCAGTACTTC; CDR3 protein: CASSPRLFRAYEQYF
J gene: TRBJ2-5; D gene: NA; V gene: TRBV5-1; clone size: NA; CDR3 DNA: TGCGCCAGCAGCCTCCTGGGGACACTACAAGAGACCCAGTACTTC; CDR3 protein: CASSLLGTLQETQYF
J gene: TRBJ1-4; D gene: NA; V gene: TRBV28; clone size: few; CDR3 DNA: TGTGCCAGCATACGAGGAAGGCGGCCAACTAATGAAAAACTGTTTTTT; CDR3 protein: CASIRGRRPTNEKLFF
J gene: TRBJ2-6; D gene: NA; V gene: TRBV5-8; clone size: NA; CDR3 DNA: TGTGCCAGCAGCCCGGGACTCTCTGGGGCCAACGTCCTGACTTTC; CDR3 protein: CASSPGLSGANVLTF
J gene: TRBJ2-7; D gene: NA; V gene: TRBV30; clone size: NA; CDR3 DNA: TGTGCCTGGAGAACTACACGGTACGGCGAGCAGTACTTC; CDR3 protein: CAWRTTRYGEQYF
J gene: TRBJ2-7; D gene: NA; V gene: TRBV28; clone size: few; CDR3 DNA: TGTGCCAGCAGTTCCTCAGGGGGGAACAACGAGCAGTACTTC; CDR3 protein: CASSSSGGNNEQYF
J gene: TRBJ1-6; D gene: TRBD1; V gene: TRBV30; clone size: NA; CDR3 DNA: TGTGCCTCTCAGACAGGGAATGATGGGGCACTCCACTTT; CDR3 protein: CASQTGNDGALHF
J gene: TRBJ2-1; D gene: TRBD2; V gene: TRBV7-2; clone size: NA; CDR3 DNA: TGTGCCAGCAGCTTAGTGTTTAGCGGGAGGGGCAATGAGCAGTTCTTC; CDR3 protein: CASSLVFSGRGNEQFF
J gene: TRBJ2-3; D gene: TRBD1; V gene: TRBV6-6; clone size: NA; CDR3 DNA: TGTGCCAGCAGTTACGGACAGGGTACCGATACGCAGTATTTT; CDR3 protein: CASSYGQGTDTQYF
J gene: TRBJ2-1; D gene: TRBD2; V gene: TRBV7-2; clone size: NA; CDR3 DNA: TGTGCCAGCAGCTTAGCCAGCGGGGGCCCCCATGAGCAGTTCTTC; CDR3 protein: CASSLASGGPHEQFF
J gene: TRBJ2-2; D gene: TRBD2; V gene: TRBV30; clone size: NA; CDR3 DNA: TGTGCCTGGAGCGCCGGGGGCGGGGGGATCGATAACACCGGGGAGCTGTTTTTT; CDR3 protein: CAWSAGGGGIDNTGELFF
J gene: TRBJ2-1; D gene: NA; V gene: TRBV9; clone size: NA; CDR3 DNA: TGTGCCAGCAGCGTAGGGGAGACAGGGACTAGTCGGCAGTTCTTC; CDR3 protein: CASSVGETGTSRQFF
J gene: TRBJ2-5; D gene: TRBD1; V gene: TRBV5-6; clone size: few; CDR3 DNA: TGTGCCACCATGGGACAGGGCACGGCTGGGGAGACCCAGTACTTC; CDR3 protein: CATMGQGTAGETQYF
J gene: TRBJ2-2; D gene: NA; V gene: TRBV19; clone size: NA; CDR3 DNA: TGTGCCATCAGACTAGCCGGGGAGCTGTTTTTT; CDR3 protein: CAIRLAGELFF